This TCR beta chain originates from a study of CD8+ T cells in alopecia areata. Study results and caveats: With patients, TCR sharing proved less clear than in mice, a difference possibly related to HLA. Scalp clonality decreased significantly with tofacitinib, and so did expanded CD8+ clones among the top 100.

RNA extraction and reverse transcription yielded cDNA as sequencing template. Only in-frame clones appear in the TCRdb table, and some are missing; sequencing was by immunoSEQ multiplex PCR. The top ten hold more than 1.5% of the sample, which has fewer than 350,000 clones, nearly 60% seen once. The CDR3 consists of 14 residues. Germline values: CDR1 GTSNPN, CDR2 SVGIG (reference sequence). With 2 bases clipped from V and 6 bases from J, the junction kept 3 bases outside the gene matches. With respect to this clone: The antigen is unknown.

Treatment described: oral pan-JAK inhibitor, 5-10 mg twice daily. The specimen comprised CD4+ T cells sorted from blood, sampled at week 24, from a patient treated with tofacitinib. This rearrangement joins TRBV30 to TRBJ2-3; 12 bases map to TRBD2. This clonotype originated in a human donor with alopecia areata. CDR3 nucleotide sequence: TGTGCCTGGAGTCCGGGACTAGCGGGTGATACGCAGTATTTT. The encoded protein is CAWSPGLAGDTQYF.